This T cell receptor beta chain was sequenced for a study of shared clonotypes between healthy human individuals. Study details: Three plates were used per donor for CD4 naive, three for CD4 memory, two for CD8 naive and one for CD8 memory.

With respect to this clone: Its specificity is not known.

The data were produced by immunoSEQ multiplex PCR, yet TCRdb's version contains in-frame clones alone and is incomplete. This table has more than 2 million clones, approximately 95% appearing once. Germline CDR1 reads MNHNY; CDR2 reads SVGAGI (reference sequence). The germline V and J ends were trimmed by 2 bases and 8 bases, with 13 bases remaining between them. The CDR3 length is 14 residues. Study-wide points: Estimated richness was generally greater in naive than memory subsets. Limited genetic and exposure-history diversity came from having few donors.

V is TRBV6-6 and J is TRBJ1-3; a possible D gene is TRBD1 (6 bases). The sample was naive CD4+ T cells sorted from blood. Noted subset: CD45RA+ positively selected. The receptor was derived from a man aged 18 to 30 in good health. Here the CDR3 DNA reads TGTGCCAGCAGTTACGGGACAATTCGCGACACCATATATTTT. Translation gives CASSYGTIRDTIYF.